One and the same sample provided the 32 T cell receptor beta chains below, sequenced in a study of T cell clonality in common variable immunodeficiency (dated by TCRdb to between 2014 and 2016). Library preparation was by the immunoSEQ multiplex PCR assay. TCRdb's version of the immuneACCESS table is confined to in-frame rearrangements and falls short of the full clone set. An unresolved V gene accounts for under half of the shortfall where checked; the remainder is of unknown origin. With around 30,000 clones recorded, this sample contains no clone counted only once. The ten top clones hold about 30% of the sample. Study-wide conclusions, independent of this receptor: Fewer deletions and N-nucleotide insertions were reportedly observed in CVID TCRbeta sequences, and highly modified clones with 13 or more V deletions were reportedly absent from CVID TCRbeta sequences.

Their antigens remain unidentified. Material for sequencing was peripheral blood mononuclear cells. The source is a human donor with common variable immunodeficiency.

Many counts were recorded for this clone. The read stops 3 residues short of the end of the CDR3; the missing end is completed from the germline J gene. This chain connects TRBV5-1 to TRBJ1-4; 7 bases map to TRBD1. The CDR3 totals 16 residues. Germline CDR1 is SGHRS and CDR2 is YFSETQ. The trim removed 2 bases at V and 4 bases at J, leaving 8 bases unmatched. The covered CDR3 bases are TGCGCCAGCAGCTTCGGTTTCGGGACAGATAATGAAAAA. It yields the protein CASSFGFGTDNEK. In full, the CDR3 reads CASSFGFGTDNEKLFF.

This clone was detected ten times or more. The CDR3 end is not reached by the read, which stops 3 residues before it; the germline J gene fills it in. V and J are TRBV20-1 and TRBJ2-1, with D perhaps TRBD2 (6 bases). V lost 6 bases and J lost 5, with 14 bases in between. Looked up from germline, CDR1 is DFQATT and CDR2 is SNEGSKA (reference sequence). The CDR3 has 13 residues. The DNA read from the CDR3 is TGCAGTGCCCCCGGGACTGTGCACAATGAG. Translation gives CSAPGTVHNE. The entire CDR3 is CSAPGTVHNEQFF.

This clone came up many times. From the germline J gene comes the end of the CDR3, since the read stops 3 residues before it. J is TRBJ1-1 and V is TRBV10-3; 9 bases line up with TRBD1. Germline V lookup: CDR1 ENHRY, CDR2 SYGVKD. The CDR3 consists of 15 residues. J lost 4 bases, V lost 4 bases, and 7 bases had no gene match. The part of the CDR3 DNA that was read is TGTGCCATCAGTGCGACGACAGGGGGAGTCACTGAA. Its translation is CAISATTGGVTE. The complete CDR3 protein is CAISATTGGVTEAFF.

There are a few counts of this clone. The DNA read from the CDR3 is TGCGCCAGCAGCCCTGGGGGCCGGCGGGGC. It is translated as CASSPGGRRG. The entire CDR3 is CASSPGGRRGYTF. The rearrangement uses TRBV5-1 and TRBJ1-2; TRBD1 might be the D (6 bases). The sequence runs out 3 residues before the end of the CDR3; the remainder is reconstructed from the germline J gene. Germline V CDR1 and CDR2: SGHRS, YFSETQ. This CDR3 contains 13 residues. Full variable domain (remainder filled in from reference TRBV5-1 and TRBJ1-2): KAGVTQTPRYLIKTRGQQVTLSCSPISGHRSVSWYQQTPGQGLQFLFEYFSETQRNKGNFPGRFSGRQFSNSRSEMNVSTLELGDSALYLCASSPGGRRGYTFGSGTRLTVV.

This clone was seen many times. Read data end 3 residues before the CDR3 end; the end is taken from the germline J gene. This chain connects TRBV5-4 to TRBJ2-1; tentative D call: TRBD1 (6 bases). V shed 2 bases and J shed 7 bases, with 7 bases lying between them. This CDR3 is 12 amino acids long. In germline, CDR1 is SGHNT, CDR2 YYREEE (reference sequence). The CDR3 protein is CASSFDRNEQFF. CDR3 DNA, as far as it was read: TGTGCCAGCAGCTTCGACAGGAATGAG.

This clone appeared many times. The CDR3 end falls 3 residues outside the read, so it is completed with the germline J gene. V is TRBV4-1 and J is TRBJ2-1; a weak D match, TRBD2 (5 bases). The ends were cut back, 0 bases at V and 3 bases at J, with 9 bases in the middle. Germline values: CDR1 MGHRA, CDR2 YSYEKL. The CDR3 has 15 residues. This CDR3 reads CASSQDQRSYNEQFF. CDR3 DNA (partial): TGCGCCAGCAGCCAAGACCAGCGGAGCTACAATGAG.

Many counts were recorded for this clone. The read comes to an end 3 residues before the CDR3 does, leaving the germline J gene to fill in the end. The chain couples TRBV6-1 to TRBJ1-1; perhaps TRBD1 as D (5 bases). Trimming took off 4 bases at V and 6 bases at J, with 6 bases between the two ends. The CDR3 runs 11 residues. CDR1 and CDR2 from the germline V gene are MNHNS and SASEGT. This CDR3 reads CASSVGAEAFF. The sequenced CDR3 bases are TGTGCCAGCAGTGTAGGGGCTGAA.

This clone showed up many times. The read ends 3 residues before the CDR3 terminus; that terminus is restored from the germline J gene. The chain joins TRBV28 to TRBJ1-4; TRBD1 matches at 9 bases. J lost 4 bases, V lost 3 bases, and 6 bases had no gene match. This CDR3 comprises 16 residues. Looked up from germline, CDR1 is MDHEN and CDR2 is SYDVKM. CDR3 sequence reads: CASSLLQGAGNEKLFF. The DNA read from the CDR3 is TGTGCCAGCAGTTTGTTACAGGGGGCTGGTAATGAAAAA.

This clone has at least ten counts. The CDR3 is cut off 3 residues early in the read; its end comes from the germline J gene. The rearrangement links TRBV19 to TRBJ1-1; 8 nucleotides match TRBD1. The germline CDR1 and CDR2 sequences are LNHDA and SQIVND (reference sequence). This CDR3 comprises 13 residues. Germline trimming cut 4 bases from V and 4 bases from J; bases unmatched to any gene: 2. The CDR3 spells CASSTTGATEAFF. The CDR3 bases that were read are TGTGCCAGTAGTACGACAGGGGCCACTGAA.

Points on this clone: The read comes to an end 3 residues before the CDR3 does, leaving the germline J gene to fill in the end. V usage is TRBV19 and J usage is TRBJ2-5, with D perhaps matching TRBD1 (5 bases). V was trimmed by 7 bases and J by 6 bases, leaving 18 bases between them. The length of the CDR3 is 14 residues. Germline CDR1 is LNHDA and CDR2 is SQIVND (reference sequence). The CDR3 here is CASTHDSYKQTQYF. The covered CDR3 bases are TGTGCCAGTACCCATGACAGCTACAAGCAGACC.

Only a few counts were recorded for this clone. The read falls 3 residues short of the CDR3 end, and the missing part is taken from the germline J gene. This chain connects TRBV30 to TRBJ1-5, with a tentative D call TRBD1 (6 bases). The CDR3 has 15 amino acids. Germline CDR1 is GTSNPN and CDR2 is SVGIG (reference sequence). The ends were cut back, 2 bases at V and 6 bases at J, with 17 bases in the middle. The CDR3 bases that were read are TGTGCCTGGAGTTCCACAGGGTCGGTGACTCAGCCC. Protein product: CAWSSTGSVTQP. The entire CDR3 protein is CAWSSTGSVTQPQHF.

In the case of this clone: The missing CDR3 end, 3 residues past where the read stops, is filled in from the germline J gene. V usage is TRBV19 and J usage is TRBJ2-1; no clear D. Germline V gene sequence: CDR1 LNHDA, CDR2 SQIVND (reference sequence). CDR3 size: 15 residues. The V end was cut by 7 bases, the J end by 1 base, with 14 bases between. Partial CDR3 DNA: TGTGCCAGTAAGGTGGCGGAGACTTCCTACAATGAG. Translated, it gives CASKVAETSYNE. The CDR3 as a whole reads CASKVAETSYNEQFF. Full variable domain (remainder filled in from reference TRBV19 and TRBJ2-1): DGGITQSPKYLFRKEGQNVTLSCEQNLNHDAMYWYRQDPGQGLRLIYYSQIVNDFQKGDIAEGYSVSREKKESFPLTVTSAQKNPTAFYLCASKVAETSYNEQFFGPGTRLTVL.

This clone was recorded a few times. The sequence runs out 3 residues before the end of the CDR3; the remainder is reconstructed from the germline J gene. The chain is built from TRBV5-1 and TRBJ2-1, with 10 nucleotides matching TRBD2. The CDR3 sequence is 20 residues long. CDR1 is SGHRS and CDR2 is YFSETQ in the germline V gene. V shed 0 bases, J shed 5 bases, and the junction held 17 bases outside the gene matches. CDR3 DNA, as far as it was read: TGCGCCAGCAGCTTGGTTGCAGGGCTAGCGGGAGTTTTGACGAACAATGAG. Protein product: CASSLVAGLAGVLTNNE. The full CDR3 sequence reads CASSLVAGLAGVLTNNEQFF.

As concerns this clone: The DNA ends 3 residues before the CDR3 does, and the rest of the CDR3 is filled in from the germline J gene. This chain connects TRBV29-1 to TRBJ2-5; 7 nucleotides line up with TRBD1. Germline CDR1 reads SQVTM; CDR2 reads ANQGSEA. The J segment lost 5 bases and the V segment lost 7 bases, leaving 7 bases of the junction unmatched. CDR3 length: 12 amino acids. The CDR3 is CSAGQVGETQYF. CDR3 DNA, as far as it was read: TGCAGCGCAGGACAGGTTGGGGAGACC.

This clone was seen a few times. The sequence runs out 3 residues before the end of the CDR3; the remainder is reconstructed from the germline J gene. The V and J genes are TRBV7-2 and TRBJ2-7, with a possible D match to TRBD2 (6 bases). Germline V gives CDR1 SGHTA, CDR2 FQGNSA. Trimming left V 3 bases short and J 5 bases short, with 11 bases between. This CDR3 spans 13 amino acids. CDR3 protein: CASSFGLSNEQYF. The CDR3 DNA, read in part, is TGTGCCAGCAGCTTCGGACTATCCAACGAG.

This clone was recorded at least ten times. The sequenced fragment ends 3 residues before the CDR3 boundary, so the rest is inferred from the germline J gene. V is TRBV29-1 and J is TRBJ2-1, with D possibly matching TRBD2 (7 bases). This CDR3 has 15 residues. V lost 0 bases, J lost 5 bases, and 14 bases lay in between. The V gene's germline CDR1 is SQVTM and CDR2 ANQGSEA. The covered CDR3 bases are TGCAGCGTTGAAGAGGAGAGGGAGGGGGACAATGAG. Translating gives CSVEEEREGDNE. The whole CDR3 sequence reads CSVEEEREGDNEQFF.

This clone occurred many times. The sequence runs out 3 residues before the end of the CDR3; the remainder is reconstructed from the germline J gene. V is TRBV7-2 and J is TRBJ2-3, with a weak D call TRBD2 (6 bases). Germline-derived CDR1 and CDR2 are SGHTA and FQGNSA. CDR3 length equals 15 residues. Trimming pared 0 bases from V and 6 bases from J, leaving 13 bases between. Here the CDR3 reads CASSLAIPRGDTQYF. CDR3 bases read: TGTGCCAGCAGCTTAGCCATCCCTCGGGGGGATACG.

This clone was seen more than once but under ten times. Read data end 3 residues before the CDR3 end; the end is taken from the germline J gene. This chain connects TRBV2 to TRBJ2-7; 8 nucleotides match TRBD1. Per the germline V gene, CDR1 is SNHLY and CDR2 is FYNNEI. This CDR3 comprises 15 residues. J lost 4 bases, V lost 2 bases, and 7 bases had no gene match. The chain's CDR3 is CASSENWDRRYEQYF. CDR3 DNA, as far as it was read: TGTGCCAGCAGTGAAAACTGGGACAGGAGGTACGAG.

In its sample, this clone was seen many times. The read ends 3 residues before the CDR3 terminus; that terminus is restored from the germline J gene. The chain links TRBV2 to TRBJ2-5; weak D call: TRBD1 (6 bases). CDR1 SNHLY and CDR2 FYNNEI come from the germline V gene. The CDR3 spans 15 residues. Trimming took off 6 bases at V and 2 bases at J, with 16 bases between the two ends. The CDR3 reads CASSLETGSQETQYF. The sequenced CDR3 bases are TGTGCCAGCAGCCTCGAGACAGGCAGTCAAGAGACC.

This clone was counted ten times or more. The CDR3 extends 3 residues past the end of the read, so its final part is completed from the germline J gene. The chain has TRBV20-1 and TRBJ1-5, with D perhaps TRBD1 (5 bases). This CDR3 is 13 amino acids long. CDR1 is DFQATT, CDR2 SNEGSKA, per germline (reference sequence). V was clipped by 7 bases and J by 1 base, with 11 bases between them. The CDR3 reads CSVAGISNQPQHF. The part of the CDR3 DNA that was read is TGCAGTGTTGCAGGGATAAGCAATCAGCCC.

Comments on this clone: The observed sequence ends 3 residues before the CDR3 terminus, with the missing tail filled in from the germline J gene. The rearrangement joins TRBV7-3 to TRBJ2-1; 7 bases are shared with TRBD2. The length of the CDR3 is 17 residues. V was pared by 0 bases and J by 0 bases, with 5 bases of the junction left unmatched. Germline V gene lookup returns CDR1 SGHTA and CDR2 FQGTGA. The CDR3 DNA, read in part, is TGTGCCAGCAGCTTAACTCCTAGCGGATACTCCTACAATGAG. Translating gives CASSLTPSGYSYNE. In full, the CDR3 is CASSLTPSGYSYNEQFF. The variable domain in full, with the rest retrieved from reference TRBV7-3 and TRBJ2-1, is GAGVSQTPSNKVTEKGKYVELRCDPISGHTALYWYRQSLGQGPEFLIYFQGTGAADDSGLPNDRFFAVRPEGSVSTLKIQRTERGDSAVYLCASSLTPSGYSYNEQFFGPGTRLTVL.

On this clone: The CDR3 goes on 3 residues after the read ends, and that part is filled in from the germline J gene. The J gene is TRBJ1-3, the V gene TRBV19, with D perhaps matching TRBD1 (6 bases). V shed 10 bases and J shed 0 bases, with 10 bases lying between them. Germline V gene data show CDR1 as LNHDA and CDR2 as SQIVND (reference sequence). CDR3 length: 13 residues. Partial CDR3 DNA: TGTGCCACCCGGACAGTCTCTGGAAACACC. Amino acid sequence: CATRTVSGNT. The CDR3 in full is CATRTVSGNTIYF.

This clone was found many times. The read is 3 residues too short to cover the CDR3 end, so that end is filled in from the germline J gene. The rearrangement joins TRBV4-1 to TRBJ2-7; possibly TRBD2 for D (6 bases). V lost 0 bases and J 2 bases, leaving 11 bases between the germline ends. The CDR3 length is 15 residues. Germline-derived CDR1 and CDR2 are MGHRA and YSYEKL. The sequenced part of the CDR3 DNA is TGCGCCAGCAGCCAAGAGGAAGCGGGCGCCTACGAG. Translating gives CASSQEEAGAYE. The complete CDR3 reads CASSQEEAGAYEQYF.

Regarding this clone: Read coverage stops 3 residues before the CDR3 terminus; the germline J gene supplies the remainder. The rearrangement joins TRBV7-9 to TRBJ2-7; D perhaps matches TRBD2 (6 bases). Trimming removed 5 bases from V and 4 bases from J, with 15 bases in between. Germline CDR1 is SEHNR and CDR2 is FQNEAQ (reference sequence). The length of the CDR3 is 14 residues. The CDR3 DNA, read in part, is TGTGCCAGCAGCCAAGGGACTGGGTGGTACGAG. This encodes CASSQGTGWYE. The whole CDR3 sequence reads CASSQGTGWYEQYF.

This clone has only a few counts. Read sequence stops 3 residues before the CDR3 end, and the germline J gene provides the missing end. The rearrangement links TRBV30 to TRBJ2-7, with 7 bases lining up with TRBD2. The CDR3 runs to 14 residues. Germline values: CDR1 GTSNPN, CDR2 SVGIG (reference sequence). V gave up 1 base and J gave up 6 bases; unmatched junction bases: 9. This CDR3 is CAWSAGGFFIEQYF. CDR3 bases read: TGTGCCTGGAGTGCGGGGGGTTTCTTCATCGAG.

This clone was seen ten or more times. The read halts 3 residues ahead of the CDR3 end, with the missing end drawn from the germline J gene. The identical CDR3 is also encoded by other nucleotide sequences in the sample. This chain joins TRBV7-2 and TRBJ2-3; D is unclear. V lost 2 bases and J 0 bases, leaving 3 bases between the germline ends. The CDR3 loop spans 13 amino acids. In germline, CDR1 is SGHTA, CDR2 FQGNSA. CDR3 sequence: CASSLSSTDTQYF. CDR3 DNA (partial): TGTGCCAGCAGCTTATCGAGCACAGATACG.

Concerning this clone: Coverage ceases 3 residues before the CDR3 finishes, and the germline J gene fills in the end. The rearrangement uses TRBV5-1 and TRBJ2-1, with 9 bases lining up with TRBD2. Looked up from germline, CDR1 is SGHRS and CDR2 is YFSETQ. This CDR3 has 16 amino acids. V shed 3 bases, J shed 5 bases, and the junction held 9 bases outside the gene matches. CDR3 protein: CASSSLSGRGNNEQFF. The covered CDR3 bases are TGCGCCAGCAGCTCTCTTAGCGGGAGAGGCAACAATGAG.

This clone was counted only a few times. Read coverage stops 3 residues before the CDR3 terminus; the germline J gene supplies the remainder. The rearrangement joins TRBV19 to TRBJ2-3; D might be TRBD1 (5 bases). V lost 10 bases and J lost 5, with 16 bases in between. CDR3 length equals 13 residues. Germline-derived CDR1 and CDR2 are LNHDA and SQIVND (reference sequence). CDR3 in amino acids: CATQGVSRDTQYF. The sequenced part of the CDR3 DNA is TGTGCCACCCAAGGGGTTTCAAGAGATACG.

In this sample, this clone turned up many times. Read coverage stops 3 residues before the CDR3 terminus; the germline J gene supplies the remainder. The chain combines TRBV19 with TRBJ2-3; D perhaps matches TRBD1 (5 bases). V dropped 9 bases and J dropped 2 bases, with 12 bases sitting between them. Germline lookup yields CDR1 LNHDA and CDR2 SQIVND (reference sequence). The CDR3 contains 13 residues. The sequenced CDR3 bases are TGTGCCAGCGCCCAGGGCTCCACAGATACG. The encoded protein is CASAQGSTDT. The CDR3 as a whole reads CASAQGSTDTQYF.

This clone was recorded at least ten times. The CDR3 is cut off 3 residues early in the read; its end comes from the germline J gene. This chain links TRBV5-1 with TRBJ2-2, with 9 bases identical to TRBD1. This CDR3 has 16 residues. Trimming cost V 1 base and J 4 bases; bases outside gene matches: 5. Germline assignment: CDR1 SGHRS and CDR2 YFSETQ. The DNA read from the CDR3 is TGCGCCAGCAGCTTGATCGAGACAGGGGGCACCGGGGAG. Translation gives CASSLIETGGTGE. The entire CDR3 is CASSLIETGGTGELFF.

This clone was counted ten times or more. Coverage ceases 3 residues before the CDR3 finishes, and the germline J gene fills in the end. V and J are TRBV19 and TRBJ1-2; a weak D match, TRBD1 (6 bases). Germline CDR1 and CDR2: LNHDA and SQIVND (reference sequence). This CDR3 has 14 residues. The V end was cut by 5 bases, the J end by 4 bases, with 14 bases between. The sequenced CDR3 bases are TGTGCCAGTAGTGCCCGGGGGGGCGGCTATGGC. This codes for CASSARGGGYG. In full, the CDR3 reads CASSARGGGYGYTF.

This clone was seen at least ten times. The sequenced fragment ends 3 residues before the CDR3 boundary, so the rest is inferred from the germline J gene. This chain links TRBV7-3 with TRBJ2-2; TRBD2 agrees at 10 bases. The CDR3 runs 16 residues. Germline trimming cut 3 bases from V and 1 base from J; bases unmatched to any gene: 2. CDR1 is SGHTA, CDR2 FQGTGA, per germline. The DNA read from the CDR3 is TGTGCCAGCAGCTTCTCTAGCGGGAGGAACACCGGGGAG. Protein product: CASSFSSGRNTGE. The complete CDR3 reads CASSFSSGRNTGELFF.